The next 5 T cell receptor beta chains were all read from a single sample in a study of T cells in Graves' hyperthyroidism and ophthalmopathy. Amplification targeted TCR beta CDR3 regions from RNA transcripts. First-round RT-PCR targeting the TCR CDR3 was performed with the HTBI primer set. Each CDR3 protein gets one entry after TCRdb re-called the multiplex PCR reads with MiXCR. Of approximately 700,000 distinct CDR3 sequences in the sample, over 15% were seen once. Sequenced sample: blood. These receptors all come from a young man with Graves' hyperthyroidism.

This clonotype was counted many times. J is TRBJ1-1 and V is TRBV11-1; TRBD1 might be the D (6 bases). Looked up from germline, CDR1 is SGHAT and CDR2 is FQDESV (reference sequence). This CDR3 region has 15 residues. V gave up 5 bases and J gave up 4 bases, with 17 bases separating them. The CDR3 protein is CASSVPTGGRTEAFF. For the CDR3, the DNA is TGTGCCAGCAGCGTTCCAACCGGGGGCCGCACTGAAGCTTTCTTT. Looking up the rest from reference TRBV11-1 and TRBJ1-1 gives the full variable domain: EAEVAQSPRYKITEKSQAVAFWCDPISGHATLYWYRQILGQGPELLVQFQDESVVDDSQLPKDRFSAERLKGVDSTLKIQPAELGDSAMYLCASSVPTGGRTEAFFGQGTRLTVV.

This chain links TRBV7-2 with TRBJ2-2, with TRBD2 identical over 8 bases. Trimming cost V 5 bases and J 4 bases; bases outside gene matches: 6. Germline-derived CDR1 and CDR2 are SGHTA and FQGNSA. This CDR3 region has 15 residues. In DNA form, the CDR3 reads TGTGCCAGCAGCCGCGGACTAGCAGTCACCGGGGAGCTGTTTTTT. Its protein is CASSRGLAVTGELFF.

The J gene is TRBJ2-5, the V gene TRBV30; no reliable D call. Germline CDR1 and CDR2: GTSNPN and SVGIG (reference sequence). CDR3 length: 12 amino acids. The V end lost 0 bases, the J end lost 6 bases, and 8 bases lay between the germline ends. CDR3 residues: CAWSVGLKTQYF. CDR3 bases: TGTGCCTGGAGTGTAGGTTTGAAGACCCAGTACTTC.

V usage is TRBV29-1 and J usage is TRBJ2-3; 7 nucleotides agree with TRBD2. The CDR3 runs to 15 residues. Germline values: CDR1 SQVTM, CDR2 ANQGSEA. J lost 6 bases, V lost 3 bases, and 12 bases had no gene match. CDR3 loop: CSVDRTRSKLDTQYF. The CDR3, as DNA: TGCAGCGTTGATCGGACTAGAAGTAAATTGGATACGCAGTATTTT.

The chain carries TRBV6-1 and TRBJ2-7; tentatively, D is TRBD1 (6 bases). V shed 5 bases and J shed 2 bases, with 13 bases lying between them. This CDR3 has 14 amino acids. Per germline, CDR1 MNHNS and CDR2 SASEGT. CDR3 sequence reads: CASSRGHNPYEQYF. The CDR3 nucleotides read TGTGCCAGCAGTAGGGGACATAACCCCTACGAGCAGTACTTC.